A single T cell receptor (beta chain) is shown here with its context. There is no known antigen for this receptor. Per-nucleotide qualities are absent, and no much larger clonotype sits a single base away. CDR1 LGHDT and CDR2 YNNKEL were looked up in the germline V gene (reference sequence). The CDR3 has 15 amino acids, counting the end cysteine and phenylalanine. Only CDR3 DNA is held: 45 bases, read in frame from base 1. V is pruned by 4 bases and J by 8 bases, leaving 5 bases of the junction without a gene match. The data belong to a study of blood T cell repertoires in COVID-19 (dated by TCRdb to 2019 to 2021). Turning to the overall study: The collaborator samples originated in the United States, Italy and Spain and spanned the acute and convalescent phases of COVID-19. The material from the prospective study consisted of cDNA or gDNA derived from T cells, B-cell-depleted T cells, or PBMCs. Deeply sampled blood TCRbeta repertoires from subjects exposed to, actively infected with, or recovered from COVID-19 were included in the dataset. A freely available public database, intended as a resource for researchers studying the immune response to SARS-CoV-2, is where the repertoires were released. The samples were drawn from two sources: the first 160 participants of the ongoing ImmuneRACE study, and about 1,300 subjects contributed by 6 global collaborators. A de-identified subject ID, COVID-19 status, age in years and sex were almost always included in the sample metadata. Where available, HLA class I and class II types were taken from metadata supplied by the sample provider and were not determined by assay-based typing. What the study reported, not specific to this receptor: How much clinical and demographic metadata was included differed by source and by participant, and the metadata was provided uncurated.

The immunoSEQ Assay, a bias-controlled multiplex PCR, was used to amplify TCRbeta CDR3 regions from genomic DNA. The authors processed their data as follows. The number of nucleated cells in each sample was estimated by amplification of reference gene primers within the assay. To quantify the absolute abundance of each unique TCRbeta CDR3 rearrangement, sequence reads were collapsed and filtered. For each sample, productive Simpson clonality was calculated as the square root of Simpson's diversity index across productive rearrangements. TCRdb limited this immuneACCESS table to in-frame rearrangements with V and J called. A share of clones is missing; checked studies link under half to unresolved V genes, and the rest is unexplained. The D gene and trimming were derived from the DNA, and the V and J assignments and clone size from that table. The sample table holds over 200,000 clones, of which more than 75% were seen once. The ten biggest clones cover 11% of the sample.

In Seattle, one collaborating source enrolled patients while the infection was active and tracked those patients longitudinally over the course of disease. The collaborating institutions used their own protocols to collect whole blood in K2EDTA tubes. For TCRbeta analysis, collaborators shipped samples as frozen whole blood, isolated PBMCs, or DNA extracted from either of those sample types. The chain employs TRBV3-1 (or the pseudogene TRBV3-2) and TRBJ2-1; 13 bases in between match TRBD2. Sample: peripheral blood. The TCR sequence derives from a man aged 50 or older with COVID-19, enrolled during active disease. The CDR3 region: CASSLTSGRADEQFF. The nucleotides read TGTGCCAGCAGCCTCACTAGCGGGAGGGCCGATGAGCAGTTCTTC.